This TCR beta chain stems from a study of blood T cell repertoires in COVID-19. Looking at the study overall: Sites in the United States, Italy and Spain provided acute and convalescent COVID-19 samples.

Assay used: immunoSEQ multiplex PCR; TCRdb lists only in-frame clones, some missing. The data hold roughly 250,000 clones, with 80% to 90% observed a single time. The CDR3 covers 13 residues. The V and J ends lost 5 bases and 5 bases, in that order; junction bases with no gene match: 3. Germline V CDR1 and CDR2: SGHAT, FQNNGV. The V and J genes are TRBV11-2 and TRBJ1-2, with 9 bases aligning to TRBD1. The sample comprised peripheral blood. The receptor comes from a man aged 25 to 40 with acute or convalescent COVID-19. The CDR3 DNA reads TGTGCCAGCAGCGACAGGGGGGGGTATGGCTACACCTTC. It codes for CASSDRGGYGYTF.